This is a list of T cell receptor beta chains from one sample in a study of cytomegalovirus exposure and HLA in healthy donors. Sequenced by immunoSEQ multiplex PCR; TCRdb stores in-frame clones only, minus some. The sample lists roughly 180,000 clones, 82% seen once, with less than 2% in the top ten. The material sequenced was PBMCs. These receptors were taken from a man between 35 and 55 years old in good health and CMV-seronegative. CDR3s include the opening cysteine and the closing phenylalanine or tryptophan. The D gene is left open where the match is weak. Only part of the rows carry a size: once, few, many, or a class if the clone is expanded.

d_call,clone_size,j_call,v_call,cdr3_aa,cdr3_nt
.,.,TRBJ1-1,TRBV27,CASSLNSNTEAFF,TGTGCCAGCAGTCTTAATTCGAACACTGAAGCTTTCTTT
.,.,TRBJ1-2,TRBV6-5,CASGGSLVGYTF,TGTGCCAGCGGGGGGTCCCTGGTTGGCTACACCTTC
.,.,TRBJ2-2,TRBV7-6,CASSLSRSGELFF,TGTGCCAGCAGCTTATCACGGAGCGGGGAGCTGTTTTTT
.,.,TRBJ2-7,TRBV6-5,CASSYGRGRNEQYF,TGTGCCAGCAGTTACGGCCGGGGGAGGAACGAGCAGTACTTC
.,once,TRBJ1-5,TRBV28,CASLPRGQPQHF,TGTGCCAGCCTCCCCCGAGGTCAGCCCCAGCATTTT
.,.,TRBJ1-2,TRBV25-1,CASSERQGRYTF,TGTGCCAGCAGTGAAAGGCAGGGGCGGTACACCTTC
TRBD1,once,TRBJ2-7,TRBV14,CASSQRTGRYEQYF,TGTGCCAGCAGCCAACGGACAGGGCGCTACGAGCAGTACTTC
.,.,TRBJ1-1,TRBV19,CASSLIQVSEAFF,TGTGCCAGTAGTCTGATACAGGTCTCTGAAGCTTTCTTT
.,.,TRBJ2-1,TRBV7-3,CASSPLGGSYNEQFF,TGTGCCAGCAGCCCCCTCGGGGGCTCCTACAATGAGCAGTTCTTC
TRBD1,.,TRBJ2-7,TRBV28,CASSFTGGRYEQYF,TGTGCCAGCAGTTTTACAGGGGGCCGGTACGAGCAGTACTTC
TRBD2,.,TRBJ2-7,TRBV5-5,CASSYGTSGAYEQYF,TGTGCCAGCAGTTACGGGACTAGCGGGGCCTACGAGCAGTACTTC
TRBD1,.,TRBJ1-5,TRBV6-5,CASSSGTGGNQPQHF,TGTGCCAGCAGTTCTGGGACAGGTGGCAATCAGCCCCAGCATTTT
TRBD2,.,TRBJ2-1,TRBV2,CASRARGTSGRGEQFF,TGTGCCAGCAGGGCTCGAGGGACTAGCGGGAGGGGTGAGCAGTTCTTC
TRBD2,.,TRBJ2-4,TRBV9,CASSVVVTSGGPLAKNIQYF,TGTGCCAGCAGCGTAGTGGTCACTAGCGGGGGACCGTTAGCCAAAAACATTCAGTACTTC
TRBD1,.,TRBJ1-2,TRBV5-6,CASSAPRAGGNYGYTF,TGTGCCAGCAGCGCCCCCCGGGCAGGGGGAAACTATGGCTACACCTTC
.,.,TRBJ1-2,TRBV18,CASSPGRQENYGYTF,TGTGCCAGCTCACCAGGGAGGCAGGAGAACTATGGCTACACCTTC
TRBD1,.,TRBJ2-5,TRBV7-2,CASMSGGSEETQYF,TGTGCCAGCATGTCAGGGGGCTCGGAAGAGACCCAGTACTTC
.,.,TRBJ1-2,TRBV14,CASSPFSGPTNYGYTF,TGTGCCAGCAGCCCCTTTTCAGGGCCCACTAACTATGGCTACACCTTC
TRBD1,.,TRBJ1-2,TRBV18,CASSAIPGQGHYGYTF,TGTGCCAGCTCAGCCATACCCGGACAGGGACACTATGGCTACACCTTC
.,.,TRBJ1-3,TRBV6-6,CASSSQAGVGNTIYF,TGTGCCAGCAGTTCCCAAGCAGGTGTAGGAAACACCATATATTTT
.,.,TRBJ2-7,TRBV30,CAWSRTDYEQYF,TGTGCCTGGAGTCGGACAGACTACGAGCAGTACTTC
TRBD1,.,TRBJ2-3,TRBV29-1,CSVRDRGSTDTQYF,TGCAGCGTCCGGGACAGGGGAAGCACAGATACGCAGTATTTT
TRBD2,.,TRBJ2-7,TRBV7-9,CASSWDTSGAGAQYF,TGTGCCAGCAGCTGGGATACTAGCGGGGCCGGCGCGCAGTACTTC
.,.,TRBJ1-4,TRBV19,CASSSGTPTNEKLFF,TGTGCCAGTAGTTCCGGGACACCAACTAATGAAAAACTGTTTTTT
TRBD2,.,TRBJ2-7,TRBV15,CATSRDKGLGGYEQYF,TGTGCCACCAGCAGAGATAAAGGACTGGGGGGGTACGAGCAGTACTTC
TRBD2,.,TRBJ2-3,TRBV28,CASSSLKRGGPDTQYF,TGTGCCAGCAGTTCCCTCAAGCGGGGGGGCCCAGATACGCAGTATTTT
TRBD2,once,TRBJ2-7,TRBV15,CATYLWTSHEQYF,TGTGCCACCTACCTCTGGACTAGCCACGAGCAGTACTTC
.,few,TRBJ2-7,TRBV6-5,CASSYSSTASYEQYF,TGTGCCAGCAGTTACAGTTCCACAGCTTCCTACGAGCAGTACTTC
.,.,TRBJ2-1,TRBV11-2,CASSAGLEYNEQFF,TGTGCCAGCAGCGCTGGACTGGAATACAATGAGCAGTTCTTC
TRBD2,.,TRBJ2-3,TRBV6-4,CASSTSGGIDTQYF,TGTGCCAGCAGTACTAGCGGGGGGATAGATACGCAGTATTTT
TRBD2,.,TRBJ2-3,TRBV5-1,CASSRGGLYTDTQYF,TGCGCCAGCAGCAGGGGAGGGCTATACACAGATACGCAGTATTTT
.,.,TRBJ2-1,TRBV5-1,CASSLLGLNNEQFF,TGCGCCAGCAGCCTGTTGGGGCTTAACAATGAGCAGTTCTTC
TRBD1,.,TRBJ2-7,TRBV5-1,CASSPGQGAYEQYF,TGCGCCAGCAGCCCTGGACAGGGGGCCTACGAGCAGTACTTC
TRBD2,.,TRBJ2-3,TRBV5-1,CASSPVAGGPTDTQYF,TGCGCCAGCAGCCCGGTAGCGGGAGGACCCACAGATACGCAGTATTTT
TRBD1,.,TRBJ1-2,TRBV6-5,CASSYGTGGAGYTF,TGTGCCAGCAGTTACGGGACAGGGGGCGCGGGCTACACCTTC
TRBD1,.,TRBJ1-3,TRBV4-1,CASSQGRQGALGNTIYF,TGCGCCAGCAGCCAAGGGAGACAGGGGGCACTTGGAAACACCATATATTTT
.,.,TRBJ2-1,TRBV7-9,CASSFEGGINEQFF,TGTGCCAGCAGCTTCGAGGGAGGCATCAATGAGCAGTTCTTC
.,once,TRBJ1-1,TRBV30,CAWTPLGGVGTEAFF,TGTGCCTGGACCCCCCTGGGAGGGGTCGGGACTGAAGCTTTCTTT
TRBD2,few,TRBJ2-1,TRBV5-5,CASSLTSGSYNEQFF,TGTGCCAGCAGCTTGACTAGCGGGTCCTACAATGAGCAGTTCTTC
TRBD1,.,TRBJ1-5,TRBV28,CASSSGTGPNQPQHF,TGTGCCAGCAGTTCCGGGACAGGTCCTAATCAGCCCCAGCATTTT
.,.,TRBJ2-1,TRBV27,CASKSGFTYNEQFF,TGTGCCAGCAAGTCAGGCTTTACCTACAATGAGCAGTTCTTC
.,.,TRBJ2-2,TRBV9,CASSWRTGGELFF,TGTGCCAGCAGCTGGAGGACGGGCGGGGAGCTGTTTTTT
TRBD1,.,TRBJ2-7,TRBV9,CASSVGGTGGSYEQYF,TGTGCCAGCAGCGTAGGGGGGACAGGGGGCTCCTACGAGCAGTACTTC
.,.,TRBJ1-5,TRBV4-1,CASSHQENQPQHF,TGCGCCAGCAGCCACCAGGAAAATCAGCCCCAGCATTTT
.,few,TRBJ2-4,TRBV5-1,CASSLAPGMSNIQYF,TGCGCCAGCAGCTTGGCCCCGGGAATGTCGAACATTCAGTACTTC
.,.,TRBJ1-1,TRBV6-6,CASSWGGSEAFF,TGTGCCAGCAGTTGGGGAGGGTCTGAAGCTTTCTTT
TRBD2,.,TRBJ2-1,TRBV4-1,CASSQVGLAGGNEQFF,TGCGCCAGCAGCCAAGTCGGTCTAGCGGGGGGTAATGAGCAGTTCTTC
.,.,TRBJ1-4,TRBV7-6,CASSLGLSGKNEKLFF,TGTGCCAGCAGCTTGGGCTTGAGCGGGAAAAATGAAAAACTGTTTTTT
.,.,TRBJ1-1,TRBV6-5,CATTPTVTSHTEAFF,TGTGCCACAACCCCGACAGTCACTTCCCACACTGAAGCTTTCTTT
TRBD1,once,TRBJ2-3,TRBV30,CAWSTGTGWVSDTQYF,TGTGCCTGGAGTACCGGGACAGGGTGGGTGTCAGATACGCAGTATTTT
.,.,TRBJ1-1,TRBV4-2,CASSQEGQGSFRAFF,TGTGCCAGCAGCCAAGAGGGTCAGGGATCCTTTAGAGCTTTCTTT
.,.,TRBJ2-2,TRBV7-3,CASSPGVNTGELFF,TGTGCCAGCAGCCCCGGGGTTAACACCGGGGAGCTGTTTTTT
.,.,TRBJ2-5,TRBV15,CATSRIKTGTQETQYF,TGTGCCACCAGCAGAATCAAGACAGGTACCCAAGAGACCCAGTACTTC